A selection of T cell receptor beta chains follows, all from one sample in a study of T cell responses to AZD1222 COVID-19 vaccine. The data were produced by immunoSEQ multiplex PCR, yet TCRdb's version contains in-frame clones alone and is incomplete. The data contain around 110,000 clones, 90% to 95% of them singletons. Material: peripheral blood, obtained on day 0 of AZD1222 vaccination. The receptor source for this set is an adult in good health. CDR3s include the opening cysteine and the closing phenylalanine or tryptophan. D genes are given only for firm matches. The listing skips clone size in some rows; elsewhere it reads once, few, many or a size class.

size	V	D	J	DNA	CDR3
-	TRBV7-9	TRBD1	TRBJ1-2	TGTGCCAGCAGCTTGTCCGGGACAGGCTATGGCTACACCTTC	CASSLSGTGYGYTF
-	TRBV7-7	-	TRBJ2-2	TGTGCTAGCAGCTTAGACCATGGACTGGGGAACACCGGGGAGCTGTTTTTT	CASSLDHGLGNTGELFF
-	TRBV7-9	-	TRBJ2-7	TGTGCCAGCAGCCTCCTAGGAGGGGAAGGAAACGAGCAGTACTTC	CASSLLGGEGNEQYF
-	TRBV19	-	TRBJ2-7	TGTGCCAGTAGTATAGGGGGCAACGAGCAGTACTTC	CASSIGGNEQYF
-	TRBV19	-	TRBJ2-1	TGTGCCAGTAGTATGGTGGGGCTCTACAATGAGCAGTTCTTC	CASSMVGLYNEQFF
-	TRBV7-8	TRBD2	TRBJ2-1	TGTGCCAGCAGCTTAGGCGGGGGGAGCCCCTACAATGAGCAGTTCTTC	CASSLGGGSPYNEQFF
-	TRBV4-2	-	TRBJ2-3	TGTGCCAGCAGCCAAGGGATCGGCACAGATACGCAGTATTTT	CASSQGIGTDTQYF
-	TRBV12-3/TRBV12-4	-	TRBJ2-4	TGTGCCAGCTTCGATCGAATGGCGGACATTCAGTACTTC	CASFDRMADIQYF
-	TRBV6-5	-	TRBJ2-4	TGTGCCAGCAGTTTAGTCGGGGGGCCAAAAAACATTCAGTACTTC	CASSLVGGPKNIQYF
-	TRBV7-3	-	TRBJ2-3	TGTGCCAGCAGCTGGACTTCGAGCACAGATACGCAGTATTTT	CASSWTSSTDTQYF
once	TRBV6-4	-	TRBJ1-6	TGTGCCAGCAGGTCTGACAGACACCTTAATTCACCCCTCCACTTT	CASRSDRHLNSPLHF
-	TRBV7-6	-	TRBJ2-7	TGTGCCAGCAGCCCTGAGGGACTCTACGAGCAGTACTTC	CASSPEGLYEQYF
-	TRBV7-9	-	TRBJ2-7	TGTGCCAGCAGCCCTCCGGGGCAAGATGCGGTGCCCTACGAGCAGTACTTC	CASSPPGQDAVPYEQYF
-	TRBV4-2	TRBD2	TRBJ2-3	TGTGCCAGCAGCCAAACCATAGCGGGACTCACAGATACGCAGTATTTT	CASSQTIAGLTDTQYF
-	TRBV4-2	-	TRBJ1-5	TGTGCCAGCAGCCAAGATACCGGTCCTCAGCCCCAGCATTTT	CASSQDTGPQPQHF
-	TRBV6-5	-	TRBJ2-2	TGTGCCAGCAAGCCACGAACGAACACCGGGGAGCTGTTTTTT	CASKPRTNTGELFF